This T cell receptor (beta chain) appears in the sequencing data of a study of T cells after yellow fever vaccination. Study-wide points: A limited proportion of clonotypes was detected within both the CD4 and CD8 compartments. Most primary-vaccination clones recurred post-booster (about 96% CD4, more than 85% CD8).

UMIs were added to TCR cDNA along with a universal primer site when it was made by 5'RACE template switching. TCRdb itself ran the 5' RACE reads through MiXCR, one entry per CDR3 protein. The sample contains 350,000 to 450,000 distinct CDR3 sequences, under 20% of which appear only once. The CDR3 length is 14 residues. Germline V gene sequence: CDR1 SQVTM, CDR2 ANQGSEA. Trimming removed 3 bases from V and 4 bases from J; junction bases left unmatched: 6. This clonotype appeared a few times. What it binds is unknown. The source was PBMCs, collected before the yellow fever booster vaccination. This clonotype was obtained from a man between 18 and 35 years old who received the YFV17D yellow fever vaccine. The rearrangement joins TRBV29-1 to TRBJ2-5; 9 bases line up with TRBD1. The CDR3 loop is CSVDRTGEGETQYF. In DNA form, the CDR3 reads TGCAGCGTTGACAGGACAGGGGAGGGAGAGACCCAGTACTTC. Based on the CDR3 plus reference TRBV29-1 and TRBJ2-5, the full variable domain is SAVISQKPSRDICQRGTSLTIQCQVDSQVTMMFWYRQQPGQSLTLIATANQGSEATYESGFVIDKFPISRPNLTFSTLTVSNMSPEDSSIYLCSVDRTGEGETQYFGPGTRLLVL.